The rows below give T cell receptor beta chains drawn from one sample of a study of blood T cells in healthy people across ages. TCRdb used MiXCR to reprocess the 5' RACE reads, holding one entry per CDR3 protein. The table includes approximately 690,000 distinct CDR3 sequences, roughly 53% detected once. The sample comprised blood. The receptors come from a man aged 60-69 years in good health. Each CDR3 is given with its conserved first and last residue. Fields, in order: J gene, V gene, clone size, D gene, CDR3 DNA, CDR3 protein. The D gene is left open where the match is weak. Size tells how often a clone was seen (once, few, many) or the class of an expanded clone, and some rows leave it out.

>TRBJ2-7|TRBV5-1|-|-
TGCGCCAGCAGCTTTGGGGCCGGAAGCTCCTACGAGCAGTACTTC
CASSFGAGSSYEQYF
>TRBJ1-6|TRBV6-1|-|-
TGTGCCAGCGGCCCCGGCCAGCAAAGTAATTCACCCCTCCACTTT
CASGPGQQSNSPLHF
>TRBJ2-7|TRBV29-1|-|-
TGCAGCGTTGAGGCAGTAGACTACGAGCAGTACTTC
CSVEAVDYEQYF
>TRBJ2-3|TRBV5-1|-|-
TGCGCCAGCAGCCTCCGGGACGGAGGATCCACAGATACGCAGTATTTT
CASSLRDGGSTDTQYF
>TRBJ2-7|TRBV4-2|-|TRBD2
TGTGCCAGCAGCCAAGTTGGAACGGGAGGGCAGTACTTC
CASSQVGTGGQYF
>TRBJ2-4|TRBV6-1|-|TRBD2
TGTGCCAGCAGCGCGAGCGGGGAAAACATTCAGTACTTC
CASSASGENIQYF
>TRBJ2-7|TRBV5-1|once|-
TGCGCCAGCAGCATGAGATGGGGAGTCGAGCAGTACTTC
CASSMRWGVEQYF
>TRBJ2-1|TRBV6-2/TRBV6-3|few|TRBD1
TGTGCCAGCAGTCGAGTGACAGGGGGCTATGAGCAGTTCTTC
CASSRVTGGYEQFF
>TRBJ2-5|TRBV18|medium-sized|-
TGTGCCAGCTCACCACCCTGGGGTCTATACCAAGAGACCCAGTACTTC
CASSPPWGLYQETQYF
>TRBJ2-5|TRBV5-1|-|-
TGCGCCAGCAGCAGGGACCCTAATCAGGAGACCCAGTACTTC
CASSRDPNQETQYF
>TRBJ2-3|TRBV24-1|many|-
TGTGCCACCAGAGGGTCGGGCACAGATACGCAGTATTTT
CATRGSGTDTQYF
>TRBJ2-1|TRBV3-1|once|TRBD2
TGTGCCAGCAGCCAAGATGATGCGGGGGGGCCGCAGACCCAGTTCTTC
CASSQDDAGGPQTQFF
>TRBJ2-3|TRBV7-2|few|-
TGTGCCAGCAGCTTCGAGCTAGTCCCAGATACGCAGTATTTT
CASSFELVPDTQYF
>TRBJ1-5|TRBV28|-|-
TGTGCCCACCGGAAGGGCGGGAGCAATCAGCCCCAGCATTTT
CAHRKGGSNQPQHF
>TRBJ1-2|TRBV6-5|-|-
TGTGCCAGCAGATCTAGGGGGAGTGGGAGAAACTACACCTTC
CASRSRGSGRNYTF
>TRBJ2-1|TRBV5-6|-|TRBD2
TGTGCCAGCAGCCAAAGAGTGGGTAGCGGGGGGGTTTACACTGAGCAGTTCTTC
CASSQRVGSGGVYTEQFF
>TRBJ1-1|TRBV20-1|-|TRBD1
TGCAGTGCTAGGGACAGGGGGTGGGGCACTGAAGCTTTCTTT
CSARDRGWGTEAFF
>TRBJ2-3|TRBV3-1|-|TRBD2
TGTGCCAGCAGCCAAGTGGCTAGCGGCCCCAGCACAGATACGCAGTATTTT
CASSQVASGPSTDTQYF
>TRBJ2-5|TRBV5-1|-|TRBD2
TGCGCCAGCAGCTTGGGGGCTAGCGGCTTTAGGGAGACCCAGTACTTC
CASSLGASGFRETQYF
>TRBJ1-2|TRBV28|few|-
TGTGCCAGCAGTTTGGGGAGCAGGAGCTATGGCTACACCTTC
CASSLGSRSYGYTF
>TRBJ2-7|TRBV29-1|few|TRBD1
TGCAGCGTGGGACAGGGGATTCTCTACGAGCAGTACTTC
CSVGQGILYEQYF
>TRBJ2-3|TRBV7-2|-|-
TGTGCCAGCAGCCCCCCCCGGGATACGCAGTATTTT
CASSPPRDTQYF
>TRBJ1-5|TRBV12-3/TRBV12-4|-|-
TGTGCCAGCAGTTTGCGGCAGGTTGATCAGCCCCAGCATTTT
CASSLRQVDQPQHF
>TRBJ2-5|TRBV11-2|-|-
TGTGCCAGCAGCTTAGGATGGACCGGGGAGACCCAGTACTTC
CASSLGWTGETQYF
>TRBJ2-5|TRBV10-2|-|-
TGCGCCAGCAGTGATCTAAAAGAGACCCAGTACTTC
CASSDLKETQYF
>TRBJ1-5|TRBV28|-|-
TGTGCCAGCAGCCACTCGGCCAACAATCAGCCCCAGCATTTT
CASSHSANNQPQHF
>TRBJ1-1|TRBV27|-|-
TGTGCCAACAGTTCGATGAACACTGAAGCTTTCTTT
CANSSMNTEAFF
>TRBJ2-5|TRBV18|few|TRBD2
TGTGCCAGCTCACCACCGGCTAGCGGGGGGTACCAAGAGACCCAGTACTTC
CASSPPASGGYQETQYF
>TRBJ2-3|TRBV5-1|-|-
TGCGCCAGCAGCCGCCCCCCGGGGGCAGGAGGGTACAATGAGCAGTATTTT
CASSRPPGAGGYNEQYF
>TRBJ2-2|TRBV27|-|-
TGTGCCAGCAGAGTCTCGAACACCGGGGAGCTGTTTTTT
CASRVSNTGELFF
>TRBJ2-7|TRBV20-1|-|-
TGCAGTGCTGCCCGGACTATATCCCCTTACGAGCAGTACTTC
CSAARTISPYEQYF
>TRBJ2-3|TRBV4-3|-|TRBD2
TGCGCCAGCAGCCCCCGGCTAGCGGGAGGGGCAGATACGCAGTATTTT
CASSPRLAGGADTQYF
>TRBJ2-4|TRBV10-3|few|-
TGTGCCGCGGCGGCCTTCGGGAACATTCAGTACTTC
CAAAAFGNIQYF
>TRBJ2-1|TRBV7-2|few|TRBD2
TGTGCCAGCAGCTTGTTACTAGCGGGGGGGGAGCAGTTCTTC
CASSLLLAGGEQFF
>TRBJ2-5|TRBV12-3/TRBV12-4|-|-
TGTGCCAGCAGTTTTGAGGAGTACGAACAGTACTTC
CASSFEEYEQYF
>TRBJ2-1|TRBV5-6|-|-
TGTGCCAGCACCTCCGGGGGGCCACTGAGCTACAATGAGCAGTTCTTC
CASTSGGPLSYNEQFF
>TRBJ1-6|TRBV20-1|-|-
TGCAGTGCCCAATATCGAACAGGGAGTAATTCACCCCTCCACTTT
CSAQYRTGSNSPLHF
>TRBJ2-5|TRBV9|-|TRBD2
TGTGCCAGCAGCGAGCGGGCTAGCGGGGGGATTCAAGAGACCCAGTACTTC
CASSERASGGIQETQYF
>TRBJ1-4|TRBV12-3/TRBV12-4|-|-
TGTGCCAGCAGTTCAGGGAACGAAAAACTGTTTTTT
CASSSGNEKLFF
>TRBJ2-7|TRBV29-1|-|-
TGCAGCGTTGTGGTGGGGGGGCCCTACGAGCAGTACTTC
CSVVVGGPYEQYF
>TRBJ2-7|TRBV28|few|-
TGTGCCAGCAGTGCAACCGCAGCAGGTACCTACGAGCAGTACTTC
CASSATAAGTYEQYF
>TRBJ2-1|TRBV5-1|few|-
TGCGCCAGCAGCGTGGCGGGGTCGCACAATGAGCAGTTCTTC
CASSVAGSHNEQFF
>TRBJ2-3|TRBV12-3/TRBV12-4|few|TRBD1
TGTGCCAGCAGCTCAGGGACAGCCACAGATACGCAGTATTTT
CASSSGTATDTQYF